One sample yielded the 18 T cell receptor beta chains listed below, sequenced in a study of CD8+CD57+ T cells in acquired aplastic anemia. For sequencing, patients were chosen who had shown expansion of CD8+CD57+ cells by flow cytometry. Investigators profiled TCR beta VDJ and CDR3 from genomic DNA template. TCRdb reprocessed the reads via MiXCR and lists one record per CDR3 protein. The sample lists about 120,000 distinct CDR3 sequences, under 60% occurring once. The source material was sorted CD4+, CD8+, or CD8+CD57+ T cells (not recorded which) from PBMCs. These receptors were taken from a human donor with aplastic anemia.

This chain joins TRBV10-3 and TRBJ2-1; TRBD1 matches 7 bases. Germline trimming cut 4 bases from V and 9 bases from J; bases unmatched to any gene: 9. CDR3 length: 14 residues. From germline, CDR1 is ENHRY and CDR2 SYGVKD. The CDR3 DNA reads as TGTGCCATCAGTGCTTCTGACAGGGAAGGTGAGCAGTTCTTC. Protein sequence: CAISASDREGEQFF.

The chain combines TRBV10-3 with TRBJ1-1; D is perhaps TRBD1 (5 bases). The length of the CDR3 is 16 residues. The V gene lost 3 bases and the J gene lost 1 base, with 15 bases spanning the gap. Germline V gene data show CDR1 as ENHRY and CDR2 as SYGVKD. CDR3 DNA sequence: TGTGCCATCAGTGAATCCTTTAGGACACCGAACACTGAAGCTTTCTTT. Translation gives CAISESFRTPNTEAFF.

The sample holds a few counts of this clonotype. CDR3 in DNA: TGTGCCAGCAGGACTAGCGGGCACTACGAGCAGTACTTC. This translates into CASRTSGHYEQYF. The genes are TRBV2 and TRBJ2-7, with 10 bases fitting TRBD2. The CDR3 totals 13 residues. The germline gives CDR1 SNHLY, CDR2 FYNNEI. Trimming cost V 6 bases and J 3 bases; bases outside gene matches: 2. Filled out from reference TRBV2 and TRBJ2-7, the complete variable domain reads EPEVTQTPSHQVTQMGQEVILRCVPISNHLYFYWYRQILGQKVEFLVSFYNNEISEKSEIFDDQFSVERPDGSNFTLKIRSTKLEDSAMYFCASRTSGHYEQYFGPGTRLTVT.

This clonotype appeared many times. The gene calls are TRBV5-8 and TRBJ2-6; unclear D gene. Germline-derived CDR1 and CDR2 are SGHTS and YDEGEE. This CDR3 contains 15 residues. The V gene lost 1 base and the J gene lost 0 bases, with 5 bases spanning the gap. Here the CDR3 reads CASSLIHSGANVLTF. The CDR3, as DNA: TGTGCCAGCAGCTTGATCCACTCTGGGGCCAACGTCCTGACTTTC.

This clonotype has a single count. J is TRBJ1-6 and V is TRBV20-1; D is unclear. Trimming took off 3 bases at V and 1 base at J, with 10 bases between the two ends. The CDR3 contains 15 residues. CDR1 DFQATT and CDR2 SNEGSKA come from the germline V gene (reference sequence). The CDR3 sequence is CSASAVGSYNSPLHF. In nucleotides, the CDR3 is TGCAGTGCTAGCGCGGTGGGGTCCTATAATTCACCCCTCCACTTT.

The rearrangement uses TRBV29-1 and TRBJ2-1, with D perhaps TRBD1 or TRBD2 (6 bases each). Trimming removed 6 bases at V and 4 bases at J, with 19 bases between. The CDR3 runs to 15 residues. The germline V gene encodes CDR1 SQVTM and CDR2 ANQGSEA. The CDR3 DNA sequence: TGCAGCGTCCTACAGGAAGGGGGGACTTACAATGAGCAGTTCTTC. Its translation: CSVLQEGGTYNEQFF.

This clonotype has ten or more counts. The chain has TRBV20-1 and TRBJ2-7; D gene ambiguous. Germline V gene lookup returns CDR1 DFQATT and CDR2 SNEGSKA (reference sequence). The CDR3 is 13 residues long. Trimming stripped 0 bases from V and 3 bases from J, with 9 bases between. Here the CDR3 reads CSARDAADYEQYF. In DNA form, the CDR3 reads TGCAGTGCTAGAGATGCGGCAGACTACGAGCAGTACTTC.

V gene TRBV20-1 combines with J gene TRBJ2-5; D gene unclear. The CDR3 is 13 residues long. Trimming took off 0 bases at V and 5 bases at J, with 10 bases between the two ends. Germline CDR1 and CDR2: DFQATT and SNEGSKA (reference sequence). CDR3 region: CSARESLEETQYF. CDR3 sequence (DNA): TGCAGTGCTAGAGAGTCCCTAGAGGAGACCCAGTACTTC.

This clonotype was counted between two and nine times. The genes are TRBV2 and TRBJ1-6; D is unresolved. CDR1 and CDR2 (germline): SNHLY, FYNNEI. The germline V and J ends were trimmed by 6 bases and 8 bases, with 11 bases remaining between them. The CDR3 loop spans 13 amino acids. The CDR3 bases are TGTGCCAGCAGCAATTCCGCCCATTCACCCCTCCACTTT. Amino acid sequence: CASSNSAHSPLHF.

Remarks on this clonotype: A much more abundant neighbour one base away suggests this may be a read error. This rearrangement joins TRBV5-1 to TRBJ2-1; 7 bases match TRBD1. The CDR3 contains 15 residues. Germline V CDR1 and CDR2: SGHRS, YFSETQ. The J segment lost 0 bases and the V segment lost 6 bases, leaving 6 bases of the junction unmatched. For the CDR3, the DNA is TGCGCCAGCATGCTTGGGACAGTCTCCTACAATGAGCAGTTCTTC. This translates into CASMLGTVSYNEQFF.

The chain carries TRBV6-2 or TRBV6-3 and TRBJ1-4, with unresolved D. V was shortened by 2 bases and J by 7 bases, with 8 bases between the two germline ends. This CDR3 contains 13 residues. CDR1 and CDR2 from the germline V gene are MNHEY and SVGEGT. The DNA of the CDR3 is TGTGCCAGCAGTTACCTCTCAGCTGAAAAACTGTTTTTT. Amino acids: CASSYLSAEKLFF.

This clonotype was observed at least ten times. The chain has TRBV24-1 and TRBJ2-1, with 7 nucleotides matching TRBD2. This CDR3 is 15 amino acids long. Trimming took 6 bases from V and 3 from J; bases not matched to a gene: 7. Germline V gene lookup returns CDR1 KGHDR and CDR2 SFDVKD. Written as DNA, the CDR3 is TGTGCCACCAGTCCGTCAGCGGGGTACTACAATGAGCAGTTCTTC. It specifies CATSPSAGYYNEQFF.

This chain connects TRBV29-1 to TRBJ2-1; D ambiguous. There are 13 residues in the CDR3. The germline gives CDR1 SQVTM, CDR2 ANQGSEA. V lost 3 bases, J lost 2 bases, and 8 bases lay in between. CDR3 coding DNA: TGCAGCGTTGACAGGTTTACCTACAATGAGCAGTTCTTC. Encoded protein: CSVDRFTYNEQFF.

The rearrangement links TRBV10-3 to TRBJ1-3; D unresolved. The germline V gene has CDR1 ENHRY and CDR2 SYGVKD. Trimming stripped 3 bases from V and 1 base from J, with 7 bases between. The CDR3 is made up of 14 amino acids. DNA for the CDR3: TGTGCCATCAGTGAAAGTGAATCTGGAAACACCATATATTTT. Amino acids: CAISESESGNTIYF.

The chain is built from TRBV7-9 and TRBJ1-1; D gene uncertain. Germline V gives CDR1 SEHNR, CDR2 FQNEAQ (reference sequence). Trimming shortened V by 4 bases and J by 4 bases, and 10 bases separated the two germline ends. The CDR3 covers 13 residues. The CDR3 region has the DNA TGTGCCAGCAGCTCCAACATACTCACTGAAGCTTTCTTT. Encoded protein: CASSSNILTEAFF.

V usage is TRBV15 and J usage is TRBJ2-1; D remains ambiguous. Deletions cut 5 bases from V and 0 bases from J, with 14 bases between. The CDR3 consists of 16 residues. CDR1 and CDR2 (germline): LNHNV, YYDKDF (reference sequence). The CDR3 sequence: CATSAPPMGSYNEQFF. CDR3 in DNA: TGTGCCACCAGCGCCCCGCCCATGGGCTCCTACAATGAGCAGTTCTTC.

This chain uses TRBV10-3 with TRBJ2-1; 7 bases align to TRBD2. CDR3 size: 14 residues. Trimming cost V 6 bases and J 8 bases; bases outside gene matches: 10. Looked up from germline, CDR1 is ENHRY and CDR2 is SYGVKD. The CDR3: CAISWGGLNHEQFF. CDR3 DNA: TGTGCCATCAGCTGGGGAGGGCTTAATCATGAGCAGTTCTTC.

This clonotype was observed at least ten times. The rearrangement uses TRBV20-1 and TRBJ1-6; D is unclear. The germline V gene has CDR1 DFQATT and CDR2 SNEGSKA (reference sequence). With 0 bases removed from V and 5 bases from J, the gap between germline ends came to 8 bases. The CDR3 length is 14 residues. In DNA form, the CDR3 reads TGCAGTGCTAGAGAGGACGGTAATAATTCACCCCTCCACTTT. This encodes CSAREDGNNSPLHF.